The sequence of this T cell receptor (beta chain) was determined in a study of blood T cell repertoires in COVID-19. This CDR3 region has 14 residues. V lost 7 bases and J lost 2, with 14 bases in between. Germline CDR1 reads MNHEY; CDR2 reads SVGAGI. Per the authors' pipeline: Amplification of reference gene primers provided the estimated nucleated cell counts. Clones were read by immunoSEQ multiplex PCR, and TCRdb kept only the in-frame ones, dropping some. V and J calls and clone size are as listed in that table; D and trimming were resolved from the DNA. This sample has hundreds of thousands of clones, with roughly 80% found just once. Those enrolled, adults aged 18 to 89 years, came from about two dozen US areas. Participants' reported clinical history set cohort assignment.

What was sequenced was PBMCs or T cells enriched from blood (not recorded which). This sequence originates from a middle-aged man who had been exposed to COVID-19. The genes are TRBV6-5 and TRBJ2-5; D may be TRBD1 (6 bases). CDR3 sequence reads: CASKTRTAQETQYF. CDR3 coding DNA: TGTGCCAGCAAAACGAGGACAGCTCAAGAGACCCAGTACTTC.